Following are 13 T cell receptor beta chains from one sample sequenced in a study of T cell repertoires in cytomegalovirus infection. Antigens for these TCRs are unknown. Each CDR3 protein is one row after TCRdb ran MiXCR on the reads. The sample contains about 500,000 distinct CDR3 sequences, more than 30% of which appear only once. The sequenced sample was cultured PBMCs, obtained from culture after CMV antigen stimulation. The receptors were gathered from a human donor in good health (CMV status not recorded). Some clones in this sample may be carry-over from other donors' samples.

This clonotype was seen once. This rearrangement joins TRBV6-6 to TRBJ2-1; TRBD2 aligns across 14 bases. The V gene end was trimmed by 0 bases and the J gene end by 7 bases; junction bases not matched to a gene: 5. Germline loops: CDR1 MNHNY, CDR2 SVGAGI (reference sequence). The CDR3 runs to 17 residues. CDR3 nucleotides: TGTGCCAGCAGTTACTCCGGGAGGACTAGCGGGGGGAATGAGCAGTTCTTC. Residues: CASSYSGRTSGGNEQFF.

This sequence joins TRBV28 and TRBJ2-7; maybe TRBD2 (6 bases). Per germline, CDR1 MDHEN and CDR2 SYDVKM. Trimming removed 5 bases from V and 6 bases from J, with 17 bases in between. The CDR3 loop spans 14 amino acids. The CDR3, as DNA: TGTGCCAGCAGTCTCACCGGGACGCGGGGCGAGCAGTACGTC. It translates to CASSLTGTRGEQYV.

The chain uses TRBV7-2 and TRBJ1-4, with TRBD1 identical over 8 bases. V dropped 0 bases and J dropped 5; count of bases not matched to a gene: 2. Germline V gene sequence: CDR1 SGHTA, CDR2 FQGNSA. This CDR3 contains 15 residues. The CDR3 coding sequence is TGTGCCAGCAGCTTAGCGACAGGGGTAAATGAAAAACTGTTTTTT. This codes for CASSLATGVNEKLFF.

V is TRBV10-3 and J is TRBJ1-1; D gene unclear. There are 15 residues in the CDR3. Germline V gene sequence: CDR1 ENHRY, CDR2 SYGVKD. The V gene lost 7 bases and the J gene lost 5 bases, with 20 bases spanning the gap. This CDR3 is CAITADGVLSTEAFF. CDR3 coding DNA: TGTGCCATCACCGCGGATGGGGTGTTGAGTACTGAAGCTTTCTTT.

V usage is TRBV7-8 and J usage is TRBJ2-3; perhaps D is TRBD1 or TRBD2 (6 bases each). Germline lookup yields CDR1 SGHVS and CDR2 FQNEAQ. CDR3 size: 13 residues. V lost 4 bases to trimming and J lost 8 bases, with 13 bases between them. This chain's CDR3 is CASSSFRGGTQYF. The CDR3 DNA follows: TGTGCCAGCAGCTCTTTCAGGGGAGGTACGCAGTATTTT.

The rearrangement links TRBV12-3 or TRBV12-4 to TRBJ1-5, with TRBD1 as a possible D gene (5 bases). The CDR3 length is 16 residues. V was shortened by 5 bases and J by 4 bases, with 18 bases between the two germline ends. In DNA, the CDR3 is TGTGCCAGCAGTCCAATCCGGTTGGGGCAGAATCAGCCCCAGCATTTT. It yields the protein CASSPIRLGQNQPQHF.

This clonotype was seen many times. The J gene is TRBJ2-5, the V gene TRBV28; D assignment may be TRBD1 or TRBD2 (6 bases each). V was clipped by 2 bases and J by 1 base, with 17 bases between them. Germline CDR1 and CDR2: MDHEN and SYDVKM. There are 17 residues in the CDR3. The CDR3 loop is CASSLDRSFGGQETQYF. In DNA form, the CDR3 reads TGTGCCAGCAGTTTAGACAGGTCGTTCGGGGGCCAAGAGACCCAGTACTTC.

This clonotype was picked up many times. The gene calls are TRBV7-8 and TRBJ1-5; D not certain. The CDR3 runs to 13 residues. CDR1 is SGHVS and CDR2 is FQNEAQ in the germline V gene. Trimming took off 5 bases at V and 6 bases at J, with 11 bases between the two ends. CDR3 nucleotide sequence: TGTGCCAGCAGCCCCCGCTCGGCTCAGCCCCAGCATTTT. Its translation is CASSPRSAQPQHF.

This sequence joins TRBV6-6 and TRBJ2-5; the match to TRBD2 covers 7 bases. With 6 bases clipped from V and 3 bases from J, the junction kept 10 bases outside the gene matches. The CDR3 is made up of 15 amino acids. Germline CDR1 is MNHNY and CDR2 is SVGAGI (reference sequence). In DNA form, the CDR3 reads TGTGCCAGCAGACCCCGGACTAGAAGTGAAGAGACCCAGTACTTC. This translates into CASRPRTRSEETQYF.

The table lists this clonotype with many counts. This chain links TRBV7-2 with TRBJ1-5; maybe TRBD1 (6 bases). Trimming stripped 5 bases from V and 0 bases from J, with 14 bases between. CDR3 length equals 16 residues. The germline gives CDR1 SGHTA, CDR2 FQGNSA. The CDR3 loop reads CASSHHVGASNQPQHF. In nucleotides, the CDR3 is TGTGCCAGCAGCCACCACGTGGGGGCTAGCAATCAGCCCCAGCATTTT. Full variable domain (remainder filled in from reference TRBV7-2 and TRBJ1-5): GAGVSQSPSNKVTEKGKDVELRCDPISGHTALYWYRQSLGQGLEFLIYFQGNSAPDKSGLPSDRFSAERTGGSVSTLTIQRTQQEDSAVYLCASSHHVGASNQPQHFGDGTRLSIL.

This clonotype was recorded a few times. CDR3 coding DNA: TGCGCCAGCAGCCAGTTCCGGGCGGAGAACACCGGGGAGCTGTTTTTT. It translates to CASSQFRAENTGELFF. The chain carries TRBV4-1 and TRBJ2-2; D gene ambiguous. Looked up from germline, CDR1 is MGHRA and CDR2 is YSYEKL. The CDR3 spans 16 residues. Trimming shortened V by 3 bases and J by 1 base, and 12 bases separated the two germline ends.

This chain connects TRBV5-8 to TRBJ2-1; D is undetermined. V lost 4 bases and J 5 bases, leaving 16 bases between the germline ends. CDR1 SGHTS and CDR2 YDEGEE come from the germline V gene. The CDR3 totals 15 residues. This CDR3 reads CASSARLYENNEQFF. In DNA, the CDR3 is TGTGCCAGCAGCGCTCGCTTGTACGAAAACAATGAGCAGTTCTTC.

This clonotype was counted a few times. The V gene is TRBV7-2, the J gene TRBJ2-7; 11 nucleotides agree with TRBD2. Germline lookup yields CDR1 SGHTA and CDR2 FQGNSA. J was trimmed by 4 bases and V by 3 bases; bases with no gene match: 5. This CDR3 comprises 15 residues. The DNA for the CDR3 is TGTGCCAGCAGCTTGGATGGGACTAGCGGATACGAGCAGTACGTC. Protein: CASSLDGTSGYEQYV.